This T cell receptor (beta chain) originates from a study of blood T cell repertoires in COVID-19. Study processing details: Cell counts per sample came from amplifying reference gene primers. Libraries were prepared by immunoSEQ multiplex PCR; TCRdb keeps only in-frame clonotypes and omits some of them. Clone size and the V and J calls come from that table; the DNA yielded D and trimming. This table has roughly 200,000 clones, approximately 86% appearing once. This CDR3 comprises 15 residues. CDR1 is SGHTA, CDR2 FQGNSA, per germline. Trimming shortened V by 2 bases and J by 3 bases, and 10 bases separated the two germline ends.

The V gene is TRBV7-2, the J gene TRBJ1-4; TRBD1 is a possible D gene (6 bases). The source of this sequence is a man aged 55 to 70 with acute or convalescent COVID-19. Sequencing was performed on peripheral blood. This CDR3 reads CASSLQGNPNEKLFF. The CDR3 DNA reads TGTGCCAGCAGCTTACAGGGGAACCCTAATGAAAAACTGTTTTTT.